The clone carrying this T cell receptor beta chain came up a few times. The germline V gene encodes CDR1 MNHNS and CDR2 SASEGT. Trimming cost V 2 bases and J 5 bases, with 13 bases left between them. The CDR3 has 14 amino acids. The data were taken from a study of early T cells in non-severe SARS-CoV-2 infection. The overall study: Sequencing used unsorted whole-blood bulk RNA, so chains lack pairing.

Attached unique molecular identifiers marked individual cDNA molecules. One entry per CDR3 protein results from TCRdb running MiXCR on the 5' RACE reads. The table includes tens of thousands of distinct CDR3 sequences, 5.9% detected once. This receptor was taken from an adult who was a healthcare worker with PCR-confirmed SARS-CoV-2 infection or an uninfected control (not recorded which). The source was whole blood, collected at baseline. The chain couples TRBV6-1 to TRBJ2-7; possibly TRBD2 for D (6 bases). The CDR3 coding sequence is TGTGCCAGCAGTGAAACGGGAGAACGCGACGAGCAGTACTTC. Translation: CASSETGERDEQYF.